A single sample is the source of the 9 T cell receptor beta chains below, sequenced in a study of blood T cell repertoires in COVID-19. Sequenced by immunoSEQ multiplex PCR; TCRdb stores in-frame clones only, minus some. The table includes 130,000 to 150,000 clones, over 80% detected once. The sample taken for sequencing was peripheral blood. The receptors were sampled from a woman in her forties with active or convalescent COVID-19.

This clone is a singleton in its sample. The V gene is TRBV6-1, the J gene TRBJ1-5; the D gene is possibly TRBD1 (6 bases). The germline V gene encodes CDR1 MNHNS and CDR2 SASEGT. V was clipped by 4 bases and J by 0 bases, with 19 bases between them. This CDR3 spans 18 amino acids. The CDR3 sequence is CASSAEKGGPYSNQPQHF. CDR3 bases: TGTGCCAGCAGTGCCGAGAAAGGGGGTCCTTATAGCAATCAGCCCCAGCATTTT.

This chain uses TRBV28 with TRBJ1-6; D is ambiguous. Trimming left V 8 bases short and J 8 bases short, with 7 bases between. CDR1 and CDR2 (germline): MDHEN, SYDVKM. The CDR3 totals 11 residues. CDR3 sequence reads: CASARDSPLHF. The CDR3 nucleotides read TGTGCCAGCGCCCGGGATTCACCCCTCCACTTT.

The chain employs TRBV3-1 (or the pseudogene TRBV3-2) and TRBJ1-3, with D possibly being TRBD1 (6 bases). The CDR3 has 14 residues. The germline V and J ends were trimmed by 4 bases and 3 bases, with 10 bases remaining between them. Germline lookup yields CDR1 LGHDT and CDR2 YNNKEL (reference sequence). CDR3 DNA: TGTGCCAGCAGCCGGGGGGGCAGTGGAAACACCATATATTTT. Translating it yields CASSRGGSGNTIYF.

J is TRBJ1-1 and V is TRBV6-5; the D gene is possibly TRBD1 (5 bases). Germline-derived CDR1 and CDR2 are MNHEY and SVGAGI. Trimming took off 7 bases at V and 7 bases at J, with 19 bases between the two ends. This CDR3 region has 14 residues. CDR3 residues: CASNRDGLTGEAFF. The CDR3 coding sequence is TGTGCCAGCAACCGGGACGGACTAACGGGTGAAGCTTTCTTT.

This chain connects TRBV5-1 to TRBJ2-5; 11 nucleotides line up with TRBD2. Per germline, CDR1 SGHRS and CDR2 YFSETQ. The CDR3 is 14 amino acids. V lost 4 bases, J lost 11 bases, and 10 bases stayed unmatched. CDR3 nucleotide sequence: TGCGCCAGCAGCCGATACCAGACTAGCGGGGAACAGTACTTC. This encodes CASSRYQTSGEQYF.

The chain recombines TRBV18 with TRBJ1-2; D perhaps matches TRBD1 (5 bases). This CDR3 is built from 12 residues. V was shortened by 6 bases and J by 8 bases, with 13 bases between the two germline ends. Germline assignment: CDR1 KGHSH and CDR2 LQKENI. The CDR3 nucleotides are TGTGCCAGCTCGCGGGGGGGGAGCGGCTACACCTTC. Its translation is CASSRGGSGYTF.

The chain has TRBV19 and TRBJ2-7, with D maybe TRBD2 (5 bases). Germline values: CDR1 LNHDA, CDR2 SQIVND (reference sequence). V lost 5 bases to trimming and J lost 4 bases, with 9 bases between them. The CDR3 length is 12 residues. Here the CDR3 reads CASSDRGYEQYF. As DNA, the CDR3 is TGTGCCAGTAGTGACCGGGGTTACGAGCAGTACTTC.

The CDR3 spells CASSPRTGQVALQPQHF. CDR3 sequence (DNA): TGTGCCAGTAGTCCTAGAACAGGGCAAGTTGCATTGCAGCCCCAGCATTTT. The V call is TRBV19, the J call TRBJ1-5; D perhaps matches TRBD1 (6 bases). This CDR3 is 17 amino acids long. V was trimmed by 5 bases and J by 7 bases, leaving 24 bases between them. Per the germline V gene, CDR1 is LNHDA and CDR2 is SQIVND (reference sequence). The full variable domain, its missing parts supplied by reference TRBV19 and TRBJ1-5, is DGGITQSPKYLFRKEGQNVTLSCEQNLNHDAMYWYRQDPGQGLRLIYYSQIVNDFQKGDIAEGYSVSREKKESFPLTVTSAQKNPTAFYLCASSPRTGQVALQPQHFGDGTRLSIL.

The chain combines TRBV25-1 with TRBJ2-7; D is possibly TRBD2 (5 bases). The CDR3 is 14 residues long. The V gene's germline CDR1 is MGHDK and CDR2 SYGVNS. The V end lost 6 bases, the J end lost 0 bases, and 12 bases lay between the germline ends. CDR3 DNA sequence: TGTGCCAGCAGGGCTGGACTGTCCTCCTACGAGCAGTACTTC. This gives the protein CASRAGLSSYEQYF.